Listed below are T cell receptor beta chains from one sample, sequenced in a study of beta chain features in type 1 diabetes. TCRdb's copy holds only in-frame clones and misses some; the assay was immunoSEQ multiplex PCR. The sample records hundreds of thousands of clones, about 14% being singletons. Sequencing was performed on naive CD4+ T cells from blood. The receptors come from a man aged 18 to 30 in good health. Both conserved end residues are part of each CDR3. The D gene is left open where the match is weak. Rows give clone size only sometimes, using once, few, many, or a class for an expanded clone.

d_call clone_size j_call v_call cdr3_aa cdr3_nt
NA NA TRBJ1-2 TRBV19 CACGTRGGYTF TGTGCCTGCGGGACCCGAGGGGGCTACACCTTC
NA few TRBJ1-3 TRBV4-1 CASSPVSSGNTIYF TGCGCCAGCAGCCCCGTAAGCTCTGGAAACACCATATATTTT
NA NA TRBJ1-2 TRBV15 CATRDRARQAFNYGYTF TGTGCCACCAGGGATAGAGCTCGACAGGCCTTTAACTATGGCTACACCTTC
TRBD1 NA TRBJ1-6 TRBV2 CASRDRVESPLHF TGTGCCAGCAGGGACAGGGTGGAATCACCCCTCCACTTT
NA NA TRBJ1-5 TRBV21-1 CASSGDRGGYQPQHF TGTGCCAGCAGCGGCGACAGGGGCGGATATCAGCCCCAGCATTTT
NA once TRBJ1-5 TRBV19 CASSWALNQPQHF TGTGCCAGTAGTTGGGCCCTCAATCAGCCCCAGCATTTT
NA few TRBJ1-1 TRBV5-4 CASSEGLNTEAFF TGTGCCAGCAGCGAGGGGTTGAACACTGAAGCTTTCTTT
TRBD1 NA TRBJ2-7 TRBV19 CASSEAGTGDYEQYF TGTGCCAGTAGTGAGGCCGGGACAGGGGACTACGAGCAGTACTTC
NA few TRBJ1-2 TRBV25-1 CASSDPGRIVQGYTF TGTGCCAGCAGTGATCCAGGGAGGATAGTGCAGGGCTACACCTTC
TRBD2 few TRBJ2-2 TRBV7-2 CASSPRATSGGNTGELFF TGTGCCAGCAGCCCGAGGGCGACTAGCGGGGGGAACACCGGGGAGCTGTTTTTT
NA NA TRBJ2-3 TRBV9 CASSVGRTSSTDTQYF TGTGCCAGCAGCGTAGGGAGGACATCTAGCACAGATACGCAGTATTTT
NA few TRBJ2-3 TRBV9 CASSVRGTDTQYF TGTGCCAGCAGCGTAAGGGGCACAGATACGCAGTATTTT
NA NA TRBJ2-5 TRBV10-3 CAISESAGTIETQYF TGTGCCATCAGTGAGTCGGCTGGTACGATTGAGACCCAGTACTTC
NA NA TRBJ2-4 TRBV15 CATGGGRGGHIQYF TGTGCCACTGGAGGAGGACGTGGGGGGCACATTCAGTACTTC
NA NA TRBJ2-7 TRBV7-9 CASSLVGASYEQYF TGTGCCAGCAGCTTAGTGGGGGCCTCCTACGAGCAGTACTTC
NA NA TRBJ1-5 TRBV10-3 CAISEDPRKPQHF TGTGCCATCAGTGAAGACCCGAGGAAGCCCCAGCATTTT
TRBD2 NA TRBJ2-3 TRBV27 CASSSILRPGLAADTQYF TGTGCCAGCAGTTCTATTCTTAGGCCGGGACTAGCGGCAGATACGCAGTATTTT
NA few TRBJ1-6 TRBV12-2 CASRPGTETSPLHF TGTGCAAGTCGCCCCGGGACAGAAACTTCACCCCTCCACTTT
TRBD1 NA TRBJ2-6 TRBV7-3 CASRTGAGGTPSGANVLTF TGTGCCAGCAGAACTGGTGCAGGGGGTACCCCTTCCGGGGCCAACGTCCTGACTTTC
TRBD1 NA TRBJ2-1 TRBV7-9 CASRNRKPGQGHNEQFF TGTGCCAGCAGAAACCGAAAACCGGGACAGGGCCACAATGAGCAGTTCTTC
TRBD1 few TRBJ1-5 TRBV28 CASITGQAWNQPQHF TGTGCCAGCATTACCGGACAGGCATGGAATCAGCCCCAGCATTTT
NA few TRBJ2-7 TRBV15 CATSRDSTYEQYF TGTGCCACCAGCAGAGATTCGACCTACGAGCAGTACTTC
NA few TRBJ2-1 TRBV2 CASGGRLDNEQFF TGTGCCAGCGGTGGGAGGCTCGACAATGAGCAGTTCTTC
NA few TRBJ2-3 TRBV30 CAWSVHGEFAGGTDTQYF TGTGCCTGGAGTGTACATGGGGAGTTCGCTGGGGGCACAGATACGCAGTATTTT
NA NA TRBJ1-5 TRBV6-1 CASSGQGSQPQHF TGTGCCAGCAGTGGCCAGGGGAGCCAGCCCCAGCATTTT
TRBD1 NA TRBJ2-2 TRBV6-5 CASDRTGGNTGELFF TGTGCCAGCGACCGGACAGGGGGCAACACCGGGGAGCTGTTTTTT
NA NA TRBJ1-4 TRBV28 CASSFFGAGENEKLFF TGTGCCAGCAGTTTCTTTGGAGCAGGGGAGAATGAAAAACTGTTTTTT
NA NA TRBJ2-4 TRBV9 CASSVGDSIAKNIQYF TGTGCCAGCAGCGTAGGAGACAGTATCGCCAAAAACATTCAGTACTTC
TRBD2 NA TRBJ2-5 TRBV7-7 CASSALGLAVEGETQYF TGTGCTAGCAGCGCCTTGGGGCTAGCGGTCGAGGGAGAGACCCAGTACTTC
NA few TRBJ2-2 TRBV29-1 CSVDLYGGHGTGELFF TGCAGCGTTGATCTATATGGGGGACATGGCACCGGGGAGCTGTTTTTT
NA NA TRBJ2-7 TRBV5-1 CASSLFGTDSYEQYF TGCGCCAGCAGCCTCTTCGGAACCGATTCCTACGAGCAGTACTTC
NA NA TRBJ1-1 TRBV7-2 CASSLKRAYTEAFF TGTGCCAGCAGCTTAAAGAGGGCCTACACTGAAGCTTTCTTT
TRBD1 NA TRBJ1-1 TRBV7-2 CASSRGRQGTEAFF TGTGCCAGCAGCCGTGGTCGACAGGGGACTGAAGCTTTCTTT
NA few TRBJ2-7 TRBV18 CASSLWTDLSHEQYF TGTGCCAGCTCACTCTGGACGGACCTCTCGCACGAGCAGTACTTC
NA few TRBJ2-1 TRBV11-1 CASSLGGLGYNEQFF TGTGCCAGCAGCTTGGGAGGCTTAGGTTACAATGAGCAGTTCTTC
TRBD1 few TRBJ2-6 TRBV14 CASSQLGTGVLLSGANVLTF TGTGCCAGCAGCCAACTGGGGACAGGGGTCCTCCTCTCTGGGGCCAACGTCCTGACTTTC
NA few TRBJ1-1 TRBV2 CASSIRGDTEAFF TGTGCCAGCAGTATAAGGGGGGACACTGAAGCTTTCTTT
NA NA TRBJ2-5 TRBV23-1 CASSQIRGEASRETQYF TGCGCCAGCAGTCAAATTAGGGGGGAGGCGAGTCGAGAGACCCAGTACTTC
TRBD1 NA TRBJ2-5 TRBV6-5 CASTPADRGKETQYF TGTGCCAGCACTCCCGCGGACAGGGGAAAAGAGACCCAGTACTTC
TRBD1 few TRBJ2-2 TRBV7-3 CASSLRWTGNPGELFF TGTGCCAGCAGCTTAAGGTGGACAGGGAACCCCGGGGAGCTGTTTTTT
TRBD1 few TRBJ1-2 TRBV4-1 CASTRLTGELANYGYTF TGCGCCAGCACCAGACTGACAGGGGAGCTGGCTAACTATGGCTACACCTTC
NA NA TRBJ1-2 TRBV30 CAWSMGRAGGYTF TGTGCCTGGAGTATGGGCCGGGCGGGTGGCTACACCTTC
NA NA TRBJ1-1 TRBV18 CASSPGSNTEAFF TGTGCCAGCTCCCCGGGCTCGAACACTGAAGCTTTCTTT
TRBD1 NA TRBJ2-7 TRBV5-4 CAPRPDREYYEQYF TGTGCCCCCCGTCCGGACAGGGAATACTACGAGCAGTACTTC
TRBD1 few TRBJ2-1 TRBV5-1 CASSRRDRANYNEQFF TGCGCCAGCAGCCGCCGGGACAGGGCCAACTACAATGAGCAGTTCTTC
TRBD1 few TRBJ1-1 TRBV7-6 CASSLYDRDSEAFF TGTGCCAGCAGCTTATACGACAGGGACTCTGAAGCTTTCTTT
NA NA TRBJ1-3 TRBV28 CASSLAGGGAGNTIYF TGTGCCAGCAGTTTGGCGGGCGGGGGCGCTGGAAACACCATATATTTT
NA NA TRBJ2-7 TRBV4-1 CASSQALSHRTGSGRTYEQYF TGCGCCAGCAGCCAAGCCCTCTCCCACAGGACAGGGAGCGGGAGGACCTACGAGCAGTACTTC
TRBD1 NA TRBJ1-5 TRBV6-6 CASTGTASYSNQPQHF TGTGCCAGCACCGGGACAGCCAGTTATAGCAATCAGCCCCAGCATTTT
NA NA TRBJ1-1 TRBV7-3 CASSPQGNTEAFF TGTGCCAGCAGCCCACAGGGGAACACTGAAGCTTTCTTT
NA NA TRBJ1-3 TRBV9 CASSARTGNTIYF TGTGCCAGCAGCGCCCGGACTGGAAACACCATATATTTT
TRBD2 few TRBJ2-3 TRBV7-2 CASSLNPQRLAVGTDTQYF TGTGCCAGCAGCCTGAACCCGCAACGTCTAGCGGTGGGAACAGATACGCAGTATTTT
NA NA TRBJ2-1 TRBV27 CASSVGALSYNEQFF TGTGCCAGCAGTGTAGGTGCCCTCTCCTACAATGAGCAGTTCTTC
NA NA TRBJ1-4 TRBV9 CASSGSGTPNEKLFF TGTGCCAGCAGCGGTTCCGGGACCCCCAATGAAAAACTGTTTTTT
NA NA TRBJ2-3 TRBV4-2 CASSSTSGDTQYF TGTGCCAGCAGCTCAACGTCGGGAGATACGCAGTATTTT
NA NA TRBJ2-2 TRBV7-8 CASSLDRRGELFF TGTGCCAGCAGCTTAGACCGGCGCGGGGAGCTGTTTTTT
NA NA TRBJ2-7 TRBV29-1 CSVAQVSSYEQYF TGCAGCGTTGCACAGGTGAGCTCCTACGAGCAGTACTTC
TRBD1 NA TRBJ1-5 TRBV2 CASTNRGGQPQHF TGTGCCAGCACAAACAGGGGCGGGCAGCCCCAGCATTTT
TRBD1 NA TRBJ1-1 TRBV18 CASSPRQGAEAFF TGTGCCAGCTCACCACGACAGGGGGCTGAAGCTTTCTTT
TRBD2 NA TRBJ2-3 TRBV18 CASSRPTSGRMDTQYF TGTGCCAGCTCACGCCCGACTAGCGGGAGGATGGATACGCAGTATTTT